This T cell receptor beta chain was observed in a study of cytomegalovirus exposure and HLA in healthy donors (dated by TCRdb to 2015 to 2018). In terms of the full investigation: In an earlier analysis of roughly 500 of the donors, less than 350 Gb of sequence data and 100 million or so unique TCR beta sequences from about 190 million T cells were reported. To predict cytomegalovirus infection status, the study brought together high-throughput TCR immunosequencing, statistical association of individual TCRs with disease status, and machine learning. In the later analysis, no new phenotypic data were used to find candidate immune exposures; instead, reliance was placed on TCR beta sequences and their occurrence across donors. In a later analysis, previously published TCR beta repertoires from hundreds of donors were re-analyzed and high-resolution HLA genotyping was added so that TCR occurrence patterns could be studied. A later genetic analysis took genome-wide SNP genotypes for about 60% of the roughly 670 donors and used that subset as a discovery cohort. The study used immunosequencing to profile the T cell repertoires of some 600 subjects and linked those repertoires to cytomegalovirus serostatus. An early release that covered roughly 600 HLA-typed donors contained around 300 gigabases of sequencing data and approximately 85 million unique TCR sequences. A separate validation cohort of over a hundred different subjects was used in addition to the roughly 670-subject first cohort. The study aimed to test whether signatures of past pathogen exposure could be identified by cataloging public T cell receptors. Roughly 5 DR-DQ haplotypes were treated as single units for association and clustering because of strong linkage in the cohort. The number of donors typed differed by locus, with roughly 620-630 for A, B, C, DRB1 and DQB1, around 500 for DQA1, 600 to 610 for DPA1, and roughly 450 for DPB1. Alongside the repertoire data, information on donor age, sex, ethnicity and CMV serostatus was compiled. Among around 400 genotyped donors of the cohort, an average of approximately 250,000 unique TCR beta nucleotide sequences were sequenced per donor, around 18% of them non-productive. All discovery cohort repertoires had been generated on a single sequencing platform. HLA typing covered class I and class II loci at four-digit resolution. Of the approximately 400 genotyped donors, approximately 83% fell in the genetic ancestry cluster associated with self-reported Caucasian donors. In an earlier analysis of 587 of the donors, high-throughput TCR beta sequencing was used to judge whether each TCR beta V gene segment behaved as functional or pseudogenic.

Taken from cysteine to phenylalanine, the CDR3 has 14 residues. The read is trimmed to its CDR3 DNA, 42 bases read in frame from base 1. V is cut back by 4 bases and J by 1 base, with 4 bases in the junction unmatched. As encoded in the germline V gene, CDR1 is SGHRS while CDR2 is YFSETQ. The library was obtained by the immunoSEQ multiplex PCR assay. A mixture of 60 forward primers for TCR Vbeta segments and 13 reverse primers for TCR Jbeta segments was used in the multiplex PCR. The CDR3 region of rearranged TCR beta genes was amplified from genomic DNA with a multiplex PCR assay. The Illumina HiSeq System was used to sequence the amplified TCR beta libraries as 87-base-pair reads. The authors' analysis ran thus. In a later analysis, 80 million or so unique TCR beta chains were counted across the roughly 670 repertoires, and roughly 11 million of these chains were shared by at least two donors. Raw reads were error-corrected and collapsed into unique sequences with a nearest-neighbor algorithm that merged closely related sequences to remove PCR and sequencing errors. CDR3 sequences were aligned to IMGT reference sequences to assign V, D and J gene segments. For a sequence to be retained, a match of at least six nucleotides was required to both a V gene segment and a J gene segment. Rearrangements were called productive when the CDR3 lacked stop codons and stayed in frame with V and J; all others were non-productive. CDR3 was defined by IMGT convention, running from the second conserved V-encoded cysteine to the conserved J-encoded phenylalanine. The earlier analysis of about 610 of the donors excluded sequences that lacked an unambiguous match to a single V gene segment. In an earlier analysis of more than 500 of the donors, a V segment was called functional when productive rearrangements were above 56.7%, and segregating when the standard deviation between donors exceeded 5%. A statistical classification framework was built for diagnosing cytomegalovirus status from the catalog of TCR beta chain sequences. In a later analysis, TCR nucleotide sequences were compared against IMGT/GENE-DB human TR gene sequences so that V and J genes could be assigned. In a later analysis, CDR3 sequences and most-parsimonious VDJ recombination scenarios were assigned using the TCRdist pipeline. In a later analysis, each TCR beta chain was defined by its CDR3 amino acid sequence together with its V-gene family, and reads without a unique V-gene family were excluded. As a way to deal with suspected cross-contamination and a sequencing artifact, a later analysis dropped under 600 nucleotide sequences that were highly shared and had low generation probability. In a later analysis, a clonal expansion index for each public chain was calculated from normalized within-repertoire ranks of inferred template counts. A later analysis computed generation probabilities with a VDJ recombination model fitted to out-of-frame rearrangements, and checked the results against IGoR. A later analysis scored TCR-TCR, TCR-HLA and TCR-CMV co-occurrence with hypergeometric tests, applying a repertoire-size bias correction to TCR pairs. False discovery rates were estimated in a later analysis by permuting HLA or CMV assignments 20 times. A later analysis grouped co-occurring TCRs with DBSCAN, adding TCRdist sequence similarity when clustering within HLA-allele-positive subsets. Co-occurrence clustering excluded repertoires with fewer than 30,000 or more than 120,000 public chains, plus five with anomalous nucleotide sharing. TCRdb retrieved this table from immuneACCESS and kept in-frame rearrangements only. Not all clones are present; in checked studies, unresolved V genes account for under half, and no reason is known for the remainder. The V and J calls and the clone size are those of that table, but D and trimming were determined from the DNA. The sample table contains some 120,000 clones; only one count was recorded for about 80% of them. The biggest ten clones account for over 2.5% of the sample.

The cohort was made up of several hundred healthy bone marrow donors. Cohort members were all nominally healthy when sampled, although unrecorded immune exposures were likely present. The donor was CMV seronegative and was included in the group of a few hundred seronegative cohort members. A peripheral blood sample was collected from each donor, and TCR beta sequencing was performed on peripheral blood mononuclear cells. The Qiagen DNeasy Blood Extraction Kit was used to extract genomic DNA from the blood cell samples. Broad study findings and their caveats: Because some donors lacked HLA typing at each locus, the association tests relied only on the typed subset. The earlier analysis of nearly 600 of the donors excluded roughly 17 rarely observed V segments, including chromosome 9 orphons, because counts were too low. A later analysis found that HLA-associated TCR beta chains were more clonally expanded and had lower generation probabilities than equally common non-associated chains. When HLA alleles, especially DR and DQ, strongly co-occurred, TCR associations were difficult to assign to individual alleles. In both the original and validation cohorts, the classifier was reported to diagnose cytomegalovirus status with high specificity and sensitivity. Some IMGT-functional V segments, including TRBV6-2 and TRBV6-3, could not be distinguished by the 87-base-pair reads and were therefore excluded. In an earlier analysis of 450 to 750 of the donors, most TCR beta V segments appeared in productive rearrangements about 87% or about 30% of the time, broadly matching IMGT annotations. In vitro tests confirmed that a few of the cytomegalovirus-associated TCR beta chains recognize cytomegalovirus antigens. In a later analysis, several top co-occurrence clusters were reported to appear linked to parvovirus B19, influenza, CMV and Epstein-Barr virus. A cluster of highly shared sequence variants was judged likely to be a technical artifact of the sequencing pipeline. A further reported finding was that TCR beta sequences accurately predicted the HLA-A and HLA-B alleles for most subjects in the first cohort. Only TCR beta chains were sequenced in this cohort, and the absence of alpha or paired-chain data limited detectable features. Correlated functional status among segregating V segments might be attributable to linkage disequilibrium, but an unknown experimental factor could not be ruled out. A later genetic analysis associated a missense DCLRE1C variant with V-gene and J-gene trimming of TCR beta chains, and an independent cohort replicated the association. For the cohort, immune exposure information was limited to CMV serostatus. Sequencing depth was assumed to be roughly uniform across donors in the presence/absence analyses, though that assumption may not hold. In a later analysis, most CMV-associated TCR beta chains were found to appear HLA-restricted, with HLA associations seemingly driven largely by CMV exposure. A total of about 150 TCR beta chains were listed by the study as associated with cytomegalovirus. Across donors, most TCR sequences were observed very rarely, whereas some public TCRs were present in many individuals. According to a later analysis, TCR association rates differed among HLA loci, with DRB1 alleles showing the most associated TCRs and HLA-C alleles showing the fewest. A later analysis associated around 16,000 TCR beta sequences with specific HLA alleles at a false discovery rate of 0.05. It was suggested by the authors that the approach could potentially be generalized to other disease states and immunological phenotypes. In a later genetic analysis, fewer N-insertions in productive TCRs were reported among donors in an Asian-associated ancestry cluster than the approximately 710-donor mean.

About this clone itself: Its target antigen remains unknown. The record has no base qualities; no much larger clone is one base away.

Sequences were obtained from PBMCs. The sequence joins TRBV5-1 to TRBJ1-2, with 7 bases in between that match TRBD1. This TCR came from a male donor in good health and CMV-seronegative. The bases read TGCGCCAGCAGCCCGACAGGGATTAACTATGGCTACACCTTC. It encodes CASSPTGINYGYTF. When the CDR3 is completed using the reference TRBV5-1 and TRBJ1-2 genes on either side, the full variable domain is KAGVTQTPRYLIKTRGQQVTLSCSPISGHRSVSWYQQTPGQGLQFLFEYFSETQRNKGNFPGRFSGRQFSNSRSEMNVSTLELGDSALYLCASSPTGINYGYTFGSGTRLTVV.